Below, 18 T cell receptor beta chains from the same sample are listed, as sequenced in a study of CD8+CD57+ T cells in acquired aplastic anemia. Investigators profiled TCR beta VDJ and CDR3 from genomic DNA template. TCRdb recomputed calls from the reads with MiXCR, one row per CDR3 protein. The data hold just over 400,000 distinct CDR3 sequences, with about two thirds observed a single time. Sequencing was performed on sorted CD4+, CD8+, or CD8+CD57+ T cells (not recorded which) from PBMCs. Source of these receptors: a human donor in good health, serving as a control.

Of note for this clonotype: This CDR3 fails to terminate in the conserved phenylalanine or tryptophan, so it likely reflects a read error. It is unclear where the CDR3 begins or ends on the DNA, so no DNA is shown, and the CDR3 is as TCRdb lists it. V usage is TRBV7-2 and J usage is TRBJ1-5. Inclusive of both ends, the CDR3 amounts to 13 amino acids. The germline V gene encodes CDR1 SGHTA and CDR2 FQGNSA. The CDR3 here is CASTARRPSTQHL.

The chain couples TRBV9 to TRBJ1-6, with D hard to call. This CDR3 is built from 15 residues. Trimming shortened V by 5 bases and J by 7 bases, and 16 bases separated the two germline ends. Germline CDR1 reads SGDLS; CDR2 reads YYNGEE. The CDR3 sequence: CASSETENFNSPLHF. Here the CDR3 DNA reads TGTGCCAGCAGTGAAACAGAAAATTTCAATTCACCCCTCCACTTT.

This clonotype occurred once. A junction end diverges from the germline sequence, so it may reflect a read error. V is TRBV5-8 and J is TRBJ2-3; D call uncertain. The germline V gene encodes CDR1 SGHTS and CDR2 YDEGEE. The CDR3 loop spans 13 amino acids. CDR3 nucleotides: TGTGCCAGCAGCTTAGAACCCACAGAAACGCAGTATTTT. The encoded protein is CASSLEPTETQYF.

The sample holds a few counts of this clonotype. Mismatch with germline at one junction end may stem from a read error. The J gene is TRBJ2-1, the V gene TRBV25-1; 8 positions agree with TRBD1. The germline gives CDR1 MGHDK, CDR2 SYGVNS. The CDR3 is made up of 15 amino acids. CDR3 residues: CASSQEPGGYNEQLF. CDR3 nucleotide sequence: TGTGCCAGCAGCCAAGAACCAGGGGGCTACAATGAGCAGCTCTTC.

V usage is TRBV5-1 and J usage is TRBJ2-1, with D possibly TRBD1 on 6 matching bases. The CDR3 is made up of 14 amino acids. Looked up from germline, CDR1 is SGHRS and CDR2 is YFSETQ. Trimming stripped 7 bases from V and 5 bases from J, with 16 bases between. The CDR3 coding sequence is TGCGCCAGCGGCCAGGGGCCGGATAACAATGAGCAGTTCTTC. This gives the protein CASGQGPDNNEQFF.

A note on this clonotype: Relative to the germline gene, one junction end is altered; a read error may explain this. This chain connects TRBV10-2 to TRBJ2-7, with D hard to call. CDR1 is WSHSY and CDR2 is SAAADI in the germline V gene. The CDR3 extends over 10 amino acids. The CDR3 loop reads CAISEFEQYF. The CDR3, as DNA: TGCGCCATCAGTGAGTTCGAGCAGTACTTC.

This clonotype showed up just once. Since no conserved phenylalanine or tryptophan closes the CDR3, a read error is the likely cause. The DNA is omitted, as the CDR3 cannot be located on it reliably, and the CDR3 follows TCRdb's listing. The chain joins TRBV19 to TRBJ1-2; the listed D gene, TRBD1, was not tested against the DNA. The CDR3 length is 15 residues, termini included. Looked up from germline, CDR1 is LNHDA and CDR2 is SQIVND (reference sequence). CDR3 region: CATRTGTTTNSCYTQ.

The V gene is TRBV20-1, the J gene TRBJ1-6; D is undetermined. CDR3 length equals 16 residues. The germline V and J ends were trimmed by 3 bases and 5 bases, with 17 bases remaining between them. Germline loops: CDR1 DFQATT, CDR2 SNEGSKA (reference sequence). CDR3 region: CSARVQTAWNNSPLHF. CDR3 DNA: TGCAGTGCTAGGGTTCAGACGGCATGGAATAATTCACCCCTCCACTTT.

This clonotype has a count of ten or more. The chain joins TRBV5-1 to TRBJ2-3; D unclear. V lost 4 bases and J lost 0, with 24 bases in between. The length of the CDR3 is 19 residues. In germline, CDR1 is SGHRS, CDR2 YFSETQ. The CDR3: CASSPAPPAADASTDTQYF. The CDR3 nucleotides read TGCGCCAGCAGCCCCGCCCCCCCAGCCGCAGACGCTAGCACAGATACGCAGTATTTT.

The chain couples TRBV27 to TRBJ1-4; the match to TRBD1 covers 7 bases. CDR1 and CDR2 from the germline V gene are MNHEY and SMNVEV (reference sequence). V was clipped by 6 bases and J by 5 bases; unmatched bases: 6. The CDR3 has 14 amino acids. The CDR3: CASRRQGLNEKLFF. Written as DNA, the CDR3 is TGTGCCAGCAGAAGACAGGGACTCAATGAAAAACTGTTTTTT.

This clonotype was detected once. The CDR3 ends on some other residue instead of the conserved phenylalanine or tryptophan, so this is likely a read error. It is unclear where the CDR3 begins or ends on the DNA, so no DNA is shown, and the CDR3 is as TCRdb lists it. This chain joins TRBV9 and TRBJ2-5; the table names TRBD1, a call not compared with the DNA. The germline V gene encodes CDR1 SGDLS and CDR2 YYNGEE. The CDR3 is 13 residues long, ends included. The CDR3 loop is CASSFRRDRGNTV.

CDR3: CASSLGYRKGIYNEQFF. In nucleotides, the CDR3 is TGTGCCAGCAGCTTGGGGTATAGAAAGGGTATTTACAATGAGCAGTTCTTC. The J gene is TRBJ2-1, the V gene TRBV5-6, with D unresolved. From germline, CDR1 is SGHDT and CDR2 YYEEEE. V gave up 0 bases and J gave up 4 bases, with 17 bases separating them. The CDR3 is made up of 17 amino acids.

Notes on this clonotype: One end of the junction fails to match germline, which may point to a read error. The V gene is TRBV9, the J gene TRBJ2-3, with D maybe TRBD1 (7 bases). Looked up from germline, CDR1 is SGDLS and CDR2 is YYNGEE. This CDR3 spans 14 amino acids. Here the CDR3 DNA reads TGTGCCAGCAGCGCACAAGGGGGGACAGCTACCTACAATTTT. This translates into CASSAQGGTATYNF.

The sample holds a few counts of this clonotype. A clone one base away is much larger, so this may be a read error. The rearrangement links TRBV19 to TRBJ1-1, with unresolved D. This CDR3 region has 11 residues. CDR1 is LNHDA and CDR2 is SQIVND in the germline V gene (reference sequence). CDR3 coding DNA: TGTGCCAGTATAACACCAAGGGAAGTTTTCTTT. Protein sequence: CASITPREVFF.

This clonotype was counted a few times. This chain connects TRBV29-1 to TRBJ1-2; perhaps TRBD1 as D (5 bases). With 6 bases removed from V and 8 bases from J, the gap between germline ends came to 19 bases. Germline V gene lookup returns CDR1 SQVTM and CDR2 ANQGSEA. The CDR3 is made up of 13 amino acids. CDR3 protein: CSVVRDGLGGYTF. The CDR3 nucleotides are TGCAGCGTCGTCCGGGACGGCCTTGGGGGCTACACCTTC.

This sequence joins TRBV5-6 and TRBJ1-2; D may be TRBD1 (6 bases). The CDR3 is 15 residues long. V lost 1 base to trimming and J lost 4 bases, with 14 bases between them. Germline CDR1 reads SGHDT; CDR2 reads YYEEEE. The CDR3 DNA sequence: TGTGCCAGCAGCTTGTGGTGGGACACAGCCTATGGCTACACCTTC. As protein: CASSLWWDTAYGYTF.

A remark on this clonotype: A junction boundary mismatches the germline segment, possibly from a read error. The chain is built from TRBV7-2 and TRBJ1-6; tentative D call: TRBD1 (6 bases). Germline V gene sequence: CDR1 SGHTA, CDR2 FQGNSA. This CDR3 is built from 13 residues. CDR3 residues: CASRHPGARPHPF. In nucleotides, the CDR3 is TGTGCCAGCAGACACCCAGGGGCGAGGCCCCACCCTTTT. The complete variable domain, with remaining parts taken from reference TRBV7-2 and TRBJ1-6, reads GAGVSQSPSNKVTEKGKDVELRCDPISGHTALYWYRQSLGQGLEFLIYFQGNSAPDKSGLPSDRFSAERTGGSVSTLTIQRTQQEDSAVYLCASRHPGARPHPFGNGTRLTVT.

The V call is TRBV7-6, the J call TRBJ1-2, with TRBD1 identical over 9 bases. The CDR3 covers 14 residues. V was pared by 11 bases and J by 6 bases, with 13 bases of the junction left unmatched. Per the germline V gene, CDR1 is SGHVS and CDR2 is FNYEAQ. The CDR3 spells CACQGDRGTNGYTF. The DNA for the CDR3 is TGTGCCTGTCAGGGAGACAGGGGGACAAATGGCTACACCTTC.